These 30 T cell receptor beta chains were sequenced from one sample in a study of shared clonotypes between healthy human individuals. The table came from immunoSEQ multiplex PCR; TCRdb's copy has only in-frame clones and leaves some out. The sample shows around 2,000,000 clones, 90% to 95% of them seen only once. Sequenced material: naive CD4+ T cells sorted from blood. The subset here: CD45RA+ positively selected. The receptor source for this set is a young man in good health.

This clone was counted a single time. V gene TRBV6-1 combines with J gene TRBJ2-4; D gene uncertain. CDR3 length equals 13 residues. Germline CDR1 and CDR2: MNHNS and SASEGT. V shed 10 bases and J shed 7 bases, with 17 bases lying between them. The CDR3: CATIRLAGNIQYF. CDR3 DNA: TGTGCCACCATAAGATTGGCCGGGAACATTCAGTACTTC.

This chain uses TRBV6-5 with TRBJ2-7; tentative D call: TRBD1 (6 bases). The V end lost 5 bases, the J end lost 5 bases, and 10 bases lay between the germline ends. The length of the CDR3 is 12 residues. Germline CDR1 and CDR2: MNHEY and SVGAGI. The CDR3 loop is CASSRTVHEQYF. DNA for the CDR3: TGTGCCAGCAGTAGGACAGTCCACGAGCAGTACTTC.

The J gene is TRBJ2-3, the V gene TRBV5-1; perhaps D is TRBD1 or TRBD2 (6 bases each). V gave up 2 bases and J gave up 3 bases, with 13 bases separating them. The V gene's germline CDR1 is SGHRS and CDR2 YFSETQ. The CDR3 sequence is 15 residues long. In DNA form, the CDR3 reads TGCGCCAGCAGCTTATGGGGGGCCACTACAGATACGCAGTATTTT. Encoded protein: CASSLWGATTDTQYF.

The gene calls are TRBV12-5 and TRBJ1-1; D unclear. Trimming stripped 0 bases from V and 4 bases from J, with 6 bases between. Germline V gene sequence: CDR1 LGHNT, CDR2 FRNRAP. The CDR3 has 13 amino acids. The CDR3 here is CASGLVRGTEAFF. For the CDR3, the DNA is TGTGCTAGTGGTTTGGTACGAGGCACTGAAGCTTTCTTT.

The rearrangement uses TRBV6-6 and TRBJ2-7, with D uncertain. The CDR3 is 11 amino acids. CDR1 and CDR2 from the germline V gene are MNHNY and SVGAGI (reference sequence). With 7 bases removed from V and 5 bases from J, the gap between germline ends came to 9 bases. CDR3 in amino acids: CASTHHNEQYF. CDR3 DNA sequence: TGTGCCAGCACCCACCATAACGAGCAGTACTTC.

This chain links TRBV6-6 with TRBJ1-3; 10 nucleotides agree with TRBD1. This CDR3 has 14 residues. Unmatched junction bases numbered 6, after V lost 6 bases and J lost 7 bases. CDR1 MNHNY and CDR2 SVGAGI come from the germline V gene (reference sequence). CDR3 in DNA: TGTGCCAGCAGCTCACGACAGGGGGCCAACACCATATATTTT. Its translation is CASSSRQGANTIYF.

Of note for this clone: Other DNA sequences in this specimen translate into the identical CDR3. This sequence joins TRBV9 and TRBJ2-5, with D perhaps TRBD1 or TRBD2 (5 bases each). The germline CDR1 and CDR2 sequences are SGDLS and YYNGEE. The CDR3 has 15 amino acids. V shed 0 bases and J shed 1 base, with 10 bases lying between them. This CDR3 reads CASSVVGTPQETQYF. CDR3 DNA: TGTGCCAGCAGCGTAGTCGGGACCCCCCAAGAGACCCAGTACTTC.

The V and J genes are TRBV6-1 and TRBJ1-2; no clear D. The CDR3 loop spans 13 amino acids. Germline loops: CDR1 MNHNS, CDR2 SASEGT. Trimming removed 10 bases from V and 4 bases from J, with 16 bases in between. As DNA, the CDR3 is TGTGCCACCTTTGGCGGAGTTGGCTATGGCTACACCTTC. Amino acid sequence: CATFGGVGYGYTF.

The chain combines TRBV18 with TRBJ2-7, with a weak D call TRBD2 (5 bases). Between the trimmed V and J ends, which lost 3 bases and 6 bases, there was a span of 9 bases. Germline V gives CDR1 KGHSH, CDR2 LQKENI. This CDR3 spans 12 amino acids. The CDR3 protein is CASSPRGIEQYF. The CDR3, as DNA: TGTGCCAGCTCACCGAGAGGGATCGAGCAGTACTTC.

The rearrangement links TRBV19 to TRBJ1-2; D is uncertain. The CDR3 has 11 residues. Looked up from germline, CDR1 is LNHDA and CDR2 is SQIVND (reference sequence). V was trimmed by 0 bases and J by 7 bases, leaving 3 bases between them. Written as DNA, the CDR3 is TGTGCCAGTAGTATAGAAACTGGCTACACCTTC. Protein sequence: CASSIETGYTF.

The rearrangement links TRBV5-6 to TRBJ1-5; unclear D gene. V lost 3 bases to trimming and J lost 2 bases, with 12 bases between them. Germline lookup yields CDR1 SGHDT and CDR2 YYEEEE. CDR3 length equals 15 residues. CDR3 region: CASSSPKLGNQPQHF. Here the CDR3 DNA reads TGTGCCAGCAGCTCACCGAAGCTGGGCAATCAGCCCCAGCATTTT.

CDR3 sequence: CASSGGGPEQYF. Written as DNA, the CDR3 is TGTGCCAGCAGCGGTGGGGGGCCCGAGCAGTACTTC. V is TRBV2 and J is TRBJ2-7; either TRBD1 or TRBD2 may fit D (6 bases each). The germline V gene encodes CDR1 SNHLY and CDR2 FYNNEI. Trimming removed 6 bases at V and 6 bases at J, with 12 bases between. This CDR3 spans 12 amino acids. Full variable domain (outside the CDR3, taken from reference TRBV2 and TRBJ2-7): EPEVTQTPSHQVTQMGQEVILRCVPISNHLYFYWYRQILGQKVEFLVSFYNNEISEKSEIFDDQFSVERPDGSNFTLKIRSTKLEDSAMYFCASSGGGPEQYFGPGTRLTVT.

This clone was seen only once. The chain is built from TRBV20-1 and TRBJ2-5; D ambiguous. CDR3 length: 11 residues. Trimming removed 5 bases from V and 5 bases from J, with 9 bases in between. CDR1 is DFQATT, CDR2 SNEGSKA, per germline (reference sequence). The CDR3 bases are TGCAGTGCTGGAAGTACGGAGACCCAGTACTTC. It yields the protein CSAGSTETQYF.

The chain carries TRBV5-6 and TRBJ2-1, with TRBD1 matching over 8 bases. The junction had 6 bases not matched to a gene; V was cut back by 0 bases and J by 1 base. The CDR3 length is 17 residues. Germline assignment: CDR1 SGHDT and CDR2 YYEEEE. CDR3 protein: CASSLESGGASYNEQFF. The CDR3 DNA reads as TGTGCCAGCAGCTTGGAGTCAGGGGGCGCGTCCTACAATGAGCAGTTCTTC.

This rearrangement joins TRBV7-9 to TRBJ1-2; the match to TRBD1 covers 12 bases. This CDR3 region has 15 residues. V trimming: 3 bases; J trimming: 3 bases; junction bases outside the gene matches: 2. Looked up from germline, CDR1 is SEHNR and CDR2 is FQNEAQ (reference sequence). The CDR3 spells CASSFGTGGYYGYTF. In nucleotides, the CDR3 is TGTGCCAGCAGCTTTGGGACAGGGGGCTACTATGGCTACACCTTC.

The rearrangement joins TRBV10-2 to TRBJ2-7; D is undetermined. V shed 4 bases and J shed 1 base, with 14 bases lying between them. CDR1 and CDR2 from the germline V gene are WSHSY and SAAADI. CDR3 length: 15 residues. Written as DNA, the CDR3 is TGCGCCAGCAGTGGCGCAGAGCGCATTTCCTACGAGCAGTACTTC. Translation: CASSGAERISYEQYF.

The chain recombines TRBV29-1 with TRBJ2-3, with D perhaps being TRBD1 or TRBD2 (5 bases each). V lost 5 bases, J lost 6 bases, and 12 bases lay in between. In germline, CDR1 is SQVTM, CDR2 ANQGSEA. The CDR3 is 12 residues long. For the CDR3, the DNA is TGCAGCGTTTACGGGGCAGGGGATACGCAGTATTTT. Encoded protein: CSVYGAGDTQYF.

This chain links TRBV5-1 with TRBJ1-1; TRBD1 is a possible D gene (6 bases). CDR1 and CDR2 from the germline V gene are SGHRS and YFSETQ. The V end lost 0 bases, the J end lost 4 bases, and 13 bases lay between the germline ends. This CDR3 is built from 15 residues. The CDR3 nucleotides are TGCGCCAGCAGCTTGGGCAACAGGGACTTCACTGAAGCTTTCTTT. Its translation: CASSLGNRDFTEAFF.

The genes are TRBV7-9 and TRBJ2-3; possible D gene TRBD1, 7 bases. The V end lost 0 bases, the J end lost 7 bases, and 11 bases lay between the germline ends. The CDR3 is made up of 14 amino acids. From germline, CDR1 is SEHNR and CDR2 FQNEAQ (reference sequence). The CDR3 region has the DNA TGTGCCAGCAGCTTAGCGGAGGGGGCAAATACGCAGTATTTT. This codes for CASSLAEGANTQYF.

This clone was seen only a few times. The J gene is TRBJ2-2, the V gene TRBV12-5; the match to TRBD2 covers 7 bases. Germline V gene sequence: CDR1 LGHNT, CDR2 FRNRAP. This CDR3 region has 15 residues. V lost 3 bases and J lost 5; bases outside the gene matches: 6. The CDR3, as DNA: TGTGCTAGTGGTTTAAGGGCTAGCGGAACCGGGGAGCTGTTTTTT. This translates into CASGLRASGTGELFF.

The chain carries TRBV2 and TRBJ2-5, with TRBD2 matching 15 bases. With 7 bases clipped from V and 3 bases from J, the junction kept 9 bases outside the gene matches. Germline V CDR1 and CDR2: SNHLY, FYNNEI. This CDR3 has 17 amino acids. CDR3 nucleotides: TGTGCCAGCATCCCGGGACTAGCGGGAGGTAGCAAAGAGACCCAGTACTTC. As protein: CASIPGLAGGSKETQYF.

The rearrangement joins TRBV14 to TRBJ1-1; D not resolved. Deletions cut 4 bases from V and 4 bases from J, with 13 bases between. The V gene's germline CDR1 is SGHDN and CDR2 FVKESK. This CDR3 is 14 amino acids long. The CDR3 DNA reads TGTGCCAGCAGCCCAGGCGTGTCGGGCACTGAAGCTTTCTTT. This encodes CASSPGVSGTEAFF.

This clone came up once. The V gene is TRBV6-6, the J gene TRBJ2-7; no definite D call. CDR3 length: 16 amino acids. Trimming removed 0 bases at V and 0 bases at J, with 12 bases between. CDR1 and CDR2 from the germline V gene are MNHNY and SVGAGI (reference sequence). This CDR3 is CASSYSSLLPSYEQYF. In DNA form, the CDR3 reads TGTGCCAGCAGTTACTCGTCACTCCTCCCCTCCTACGAGCAGTACTTC.

Notes on this clone: A read error may be the cause here, since a much bigger clone is one base away. Other DNA sequences within the sample encode an identical CDR3. The CDR3 nucleotides are TGTGCCAGCAGCTTAGTAGGGAACACTGAAGCTTTCTTT. It yields the protein CASSLVGNTEAFF. This chain uses TRBV13 with TRBJ1-1; no definite D call. Per the germline V gene, CDR1 is PRHDT and CDR2 is FYEKMQ (reference sequence). This CDR3 contains 13 residues. The ends were cut back, 1 base at V and 1 base at J, with 4 bases in the middle.

This clone came up once. V and J are TRBV14 and TRBJ1-4; D ambiguous. From germline, CDR1 is SGHDN and CDR2 FVKESK. The V end was cut by 2 bases, the J end by 5 bases, with 6 bases between. The CDR3 has 13 amino acids. The CDR3 region has the DNA TGTGCCAGCAGCCAATTTTGGAATGAAAAACTGTTTTTT. It yields the protein CASSQFWNEKLFF.

The V call is TRBV5-6, the J call TRBJ2-7; 7 nucleotides agree with TRBD1. V lost 3 bases to trimming and J lost 6 bases; unmatched junction nucleotides: 12. CDR1 and CDR2 (germline): SGHDT, YYEEEE. This CDR3 spans 15 amino acids. CDR3 sequence reads: CASSWVLGQPREQYF. Written as DNA, the CDR3 is TGTGCCAGCAGCTGGGTCTTGGGACAGCCCCGCGAGCAGTACTTC.

The rearrangement joins TRBV6-6 to TRBJ1-2; 7 bases align to TRBD1. Trimming cost V 3 bases and J 6 bases; bases outside gene matches: 7. The germline gives CDR1 MNHNY, CDR2 SVGAGI (reference sequence). The CDR3 runs 14 residues. The CDR3 reads CASSYSTGTNGYTF. The CDR3 DNA reads TGTGCCAGCAGTTATTCGACAGGGACGAATGGCTACACCTTC.

The V and J genes are TRBV5-1 and TRBJ1-2; TRBD1 agrees at 8 bases. The CDR3 is 14 amino acids. Germline V gene sequence: CDR1 SGHRS, CDR2 YFSETQ. Losses at the gene ends were 6 bases for V and 4 bases for J; bases not matched to a gene: 8. CDR3 sequence: CASKGQGDGYGYTF. CDR3 sequence (DNA): TGCGCCAGCAAAGGACAGGGAGACGGCTATGGCTACACCTTC.

About this clone itself: Other nucleotide sequences from this sample produce the same CDR3. This sequence joins TRBV7-2 and TRBJ1-6; 11 nucleotides align to TRBD1. There are 15 residues in the CDR3. After removal of 5 bases from V and 7 bases from J, the junction contained 4 bases not matched to a gene. Germline assignment: CDR1 SGHTA and CDR2 FQGNSA. CDR3 region: CASSGQGAKNSPLHF. CDR3 sequence (DNA): TGTGCCAGCAGCGGACAGGGGGCTAAAAATTCACCCCTCCACTTT.

This chain uses TRBV4-3 with TRBJ1-1; no clear D. The germline gives CDR1 LGHNA, CDR2 YSLEER. V was clipped by 4 bases and J by 0 bases, with 12 bases between them. The CDR3 loop spans 15 amino acids. The CDR3 sequence is CASSPVVGLNTEAFF. The DNA of the CDR3 is TGCGCCAGCAGCCCCGTCGTAGGTTTGAACACTGAAGCTTTCTTT.